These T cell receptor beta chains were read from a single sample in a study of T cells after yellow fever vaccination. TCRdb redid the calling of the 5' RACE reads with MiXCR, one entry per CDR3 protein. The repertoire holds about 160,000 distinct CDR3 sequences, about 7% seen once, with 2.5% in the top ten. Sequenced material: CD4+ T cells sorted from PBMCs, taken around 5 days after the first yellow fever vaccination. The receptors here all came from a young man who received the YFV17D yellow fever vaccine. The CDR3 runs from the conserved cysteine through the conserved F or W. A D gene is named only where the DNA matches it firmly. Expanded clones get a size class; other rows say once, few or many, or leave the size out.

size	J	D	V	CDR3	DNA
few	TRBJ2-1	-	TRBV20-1	CSARNSRTLIENEQFF	TGCAGTGCTAGAAACTCCAGGACACTAATCGAAAATGAGCAGTTCTTC
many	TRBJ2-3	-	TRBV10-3	CAITTTGSFTDTQYF	TGTGCCATCACTACGACAGGATCTTTCACAGATACGCAGTATTTT
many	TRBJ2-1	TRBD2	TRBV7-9	CASRALKRGASYNEQFF	TGTGCCAGCAGGGCCCTCAAGCGGGGGGCCTCCTACAATGAGCAGTTCTTC
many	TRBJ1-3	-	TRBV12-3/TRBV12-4	CASSSHGQNSGNTIYF	TGTGCCAGCAGTTCACACGGGCAGAACTCTGGAAACACCATATATTTT
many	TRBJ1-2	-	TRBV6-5	CASKGHYGYTF	TGTGCCAGCAAGGGGCACTATGGCTACACCTTC
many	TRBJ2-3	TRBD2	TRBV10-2	CASSDLGLAGPSTDTQYF	TGCGCCAGCAGTGACCTGGGACTAGCGGGGCCTAGCACAGATACGCAGTATTTT
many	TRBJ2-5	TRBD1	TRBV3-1	CASSPSLGQQKETQYF	TGTGCCAGCAGCCCTTCCCTGGGACAGCAAAAAGAGACCCAGTACTTC
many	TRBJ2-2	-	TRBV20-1	CSAQTGTANTGELFF	TGCAGTGCTCAGACAGGGACTGCGAACACCGGGGAGCTGTTTTTT
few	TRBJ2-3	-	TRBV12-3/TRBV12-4	CASSLFRGGADTQYF	TGTGCCAGCAGTTTATTCCGGGGAGGTGCGGATACGCAGTATTTT
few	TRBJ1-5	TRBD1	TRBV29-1	CSVSGQYSNQPQHF	TGCAGCGTATCGGGACAGTATAGCAATCAGCCCCAGCATTTT
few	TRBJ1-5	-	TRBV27	CASSIISNQPQHF	TGTGCCAGCAGTATTATAAGCAATCAGCCCCAGCATTTT
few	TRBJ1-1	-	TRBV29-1	CSVVGPMNTEAFF	TGCAGCGTTGTAGGCCCGATGAACACTGAAGCTTTCTTT
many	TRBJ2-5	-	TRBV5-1	CASSLGEETQYF	TGTGCCAGCAGCCTCGGGGAGGAGACCCAGTACTTC
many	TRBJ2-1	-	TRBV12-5	CASGLANKNEQFF	TGTGCTAGTGGTTTAGCGAATAAGAATGAGCAGTTCTTC
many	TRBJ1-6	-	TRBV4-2	CASSQELGVSPLHF	TGTGCCAGCAGCCAGGAATTGGGGGTATCACCCCTCCACTTT
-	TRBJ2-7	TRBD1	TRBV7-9	CASSRAGTGEQYF	TGTGCCAGCAGCCGAGCGGGGACAGGGGAGCAGTACTTC
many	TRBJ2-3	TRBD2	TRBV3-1	CASSHWETSPDTQYF	TGTGCCAGCAGCCATTGGGAGACTAGCCCAGATACGCAGTATTTT
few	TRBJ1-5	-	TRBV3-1	CASSQGVNDQPQHF	TGTGCCAGCAGCCAAGGGGTGAACGATCAGCCCCAGCATTTT
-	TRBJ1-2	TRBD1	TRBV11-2	CASSLEGFGQVGGYTF	TGTGCCAGCAGCTTAGAGGGGTTCGGACAGGTTGGCGGCTACACCTTC
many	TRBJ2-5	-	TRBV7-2	CASSLGGPETQYF	TGTGCCAGCAGCTTAGGGGGGCCAGAGACCCAGTACTTC
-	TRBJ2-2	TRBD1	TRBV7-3	CASSDRGLGGELFF	TGTGCCAGCAGTGACAGGGGGCTAGGAGGGGAGCTGTTTTTT
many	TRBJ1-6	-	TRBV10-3	CAITQGGINSPLHF	TGTGCCATCACCCAGGGTGGGATTAATTCACCCCTCCACTTT
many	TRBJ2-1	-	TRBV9	CASSVSTSNEQFF	TGTGCCAGCAGCGTATCCACTAGCAATGAGCAGTTCTTC
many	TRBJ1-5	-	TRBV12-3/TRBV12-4	CASSLWDLNQPQHF	TGTGCCAGCAGTTTGTGGGACCTCAATCAGCCCCAGCATTTT
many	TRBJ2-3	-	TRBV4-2	CASSQEGGRWYF	TGTGCCAGCAGCCAAGAGGGGGGCCGTTGGTATTTT
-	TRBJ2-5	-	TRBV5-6	CASSLGAGPQYF	TGTGCCAGCAGCTTGGGGGCCGGGCCCCAGTACTTC
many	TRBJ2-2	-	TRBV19	CATAEANTGELFF	TGTGCAACGGCGGAGGCGAACACCGGGGAGCTGTTTTTT
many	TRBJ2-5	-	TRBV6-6	CASSYGERETQYF	TGTGCCAGCAGTTACGGGGAACGAGAGACCCAGTACTTC
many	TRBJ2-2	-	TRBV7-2	CASSPHSGPSAGELFF	TGTGCCAGCAGTCCACACTCAGGCCCTTCGGCCGGGGAGCTGTTTTTT
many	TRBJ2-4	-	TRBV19	CASSIWGSDIQYF	TGTGCCAGTAGTATTTGGGGGTCGGACATTCAGTACTTC
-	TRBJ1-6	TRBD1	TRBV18	CASSPASGGNSPLHF	TGTGCCAGCTCACCCGCCTCAGGGGGGAATTCACCCCTCCACTTT
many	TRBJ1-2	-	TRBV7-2	CASSLSAPLYGYTF	TGTGCCAGCAGCTTATCAGCCCCCCTCTATGGCTACACCTTC
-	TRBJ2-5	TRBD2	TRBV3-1	CASGGGSETQYF	TGTGCCAGCGGCGGGGGGTCGGAGACCCAGTACTTC
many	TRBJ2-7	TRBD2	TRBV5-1	CASSSRRLSGEESPITYEQYF	TGCGCCAGCAGCTCGCGGCGGTTAAGCGGGGAGGAATCCCCCATTACCTACGAGCAGTACTTC
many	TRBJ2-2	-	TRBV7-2	CASSSPYGSGELFF	TGTGCCAGCAGCTCCCCCTATGGGTCGGGGGAGCTGTTTTTT
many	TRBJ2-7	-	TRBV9	CASSETSLSYEQYF	TGTGCCAGCAGCGAGACTAGTCTCTCCTACGAGCAGTACTTC
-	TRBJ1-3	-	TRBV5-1	CASRPTGASGNTIYF	TGCGCCAGCAGACCGACAGGAGCCTCTGGAAACACCATATATTTT
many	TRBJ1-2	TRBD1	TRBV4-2	CASSQGDQGDRGYTF	TGTGCCAGCAGCCAAGGGGATCAGGGGGATCGTGGCTACACCTTC
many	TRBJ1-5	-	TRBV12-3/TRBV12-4	CASSPRVPTGYNQPQHF	TGTGCCAGCAGCCCAAGGGTCCCCACGGGATATAATCAGCCCCAGCATTTT
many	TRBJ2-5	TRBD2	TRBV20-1	CSARGGGETQYF	TGCAGTGCCCGGGGGGGCGGGGAGACCCAGTACTTC
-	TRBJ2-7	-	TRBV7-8	CASSLVPQSGEQYF	TGTGCCAGCAGCTTGGTACCCCAATCTGGGGAGCAGTACTTC
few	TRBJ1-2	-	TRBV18	CASSPVETVNYGYTF	TGTGCCAGCTCACCGGTTGAGACAGTGAACTATGGCTACACCTTC
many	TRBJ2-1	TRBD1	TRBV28	CATLRDRGYNEQFF	TGTGCCACCCTTCGGGACAGGGGGTACAATGAGCAGTTCTTC
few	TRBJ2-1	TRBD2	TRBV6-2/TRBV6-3	CATRTSFNEQFF	TGTGCCACTCGGACTAGCTTCAATGAGCAGTTCTTC
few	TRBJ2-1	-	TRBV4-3	CASSQEGDHEQFF	TGCGCCAGCAGCCAAGAGGGGGACCATGAGCAGTTCTTC
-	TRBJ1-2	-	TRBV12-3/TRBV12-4	CASSFSDGYYGYTF	TGTGCCAGCAGTTTTTCCGACGGGTACTATGGCTACACCTTC
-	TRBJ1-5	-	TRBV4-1	CASSQARTENNQPQHF	TGCGCCAGCAGCCAAGCTAGGACGGAAAACAATCAGCCCCAGCATTTT
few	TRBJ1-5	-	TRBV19	CASSIVDTLLRPQHF	TGTGCCAGTAGTATAGTTGACACCCTATTGAGGCCCCAGCATTTT
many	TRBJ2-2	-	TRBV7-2	CASSLFPAGRPGELFF	TGTGCCAGCAGCTTATTTCCGGCAGGGCGACCCGGGGAGCTGTTTTTT
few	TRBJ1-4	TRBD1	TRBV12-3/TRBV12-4	CASSRQGTNEKLFF	TGTGCCAGCAGTCGACAGGGGACTAATGAAAAACTGTTTTTT
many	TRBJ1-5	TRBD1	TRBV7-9	CASSTQGARQPQHF	TGTGCCAGCAGCACCCAGGGGGCTCGACAGCCCCAGCATTTT
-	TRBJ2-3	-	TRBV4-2	CASSQDRGLGDTQYF	TGTGCCAGCAGCCAAGATCGAGGGCTTGGAGATACGCAGTATTTT
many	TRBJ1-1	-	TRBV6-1	CASLTGDNTEAFF	TGTGCCAGCCTAACGGGGGATAACACTGAAGCTTTCTTT
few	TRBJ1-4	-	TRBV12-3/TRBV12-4	CASSLHGSEKLFF	TGTGCCAGCAGTTTACATGGGAGCGAAAAACTGTTTTTT